A selection of T cell receptor beta chains follows, all from one sample in a study of Ad26.COV2.S vaccination and SARS-CoV-2 variants. Sequencing was performed with immunoSEQ multiplex PCR; in TCRdb, only in-frame clones are kept and a portion is missing. The sample lists a few hundred thousand clones, less than 95% occurring once. The sample here was peripheral blood, taken in a trial of Ad26.COV2.S vaccine versus placebo. These receptors originate from a person between 18 and 65 years old who received the Ad26.COV2.S COVID-19 vaccine or a placebo. CDR3s include the opening cysteine and the closing phenylalanine or tryptophan. The order of the fields is J gene, clone size, CDR3 length, D gene, V gene, CDR3 DNA, CDR3 protein. A D gene is named only where the DNA matches it firmly. Part of the rows lack a size; the others show once, few, many or a class for expanded clones.

J gene: TRBJ1-5; clone size: -; CDR3 length: 13; D gene: -; V gene: TRBV24-1; CDR3 DNA: TGTGCCACCCGACAGTCTAGCAATCAGCCCCAGCATTTT; CDR3 protein: CATRQSSNQPQHF
J gene: TRBJ2-1; clone size: -; CDR3 length: 13; D gene: -; V gene: TRBV29-1; CDR3 DNA: TGCAGCGTTGCCCAGCGGGTAAACAATGAGCAGTTCTTC; CDR3 protein: CSVAQRVNNEQFF
J gene: TRBJ2-2; clone size: -; CDR3 length: 15; D gene: -; V gene: TRBV11-2; CDR3 DNA: TGTGCCAGCAGCTTGGGACTCCTAAACACCGGGGAGCTGTTTTTT; CDR3 protein: CASSLGLLNTGELFF
J gene: TRBJ2-5; clone size: -; CDR3 length: 16; D gene: TRBD2; V gene: TRBV9; CDR3 DNA: TGTGCCAGCAGCGTCCACGGGGGGACTCTTCAAGAGACCCAGTACTTC; CDR3 protein: CASSVHGGTLQETQYF
J gene: TRBJ1-6; clone size: -; CDR3 length: 17; D gene: -; V gene: TRBV28; CDR3 DNA: TGTGCCAGCAGTCCCACGACAGGTTCCTCTTTTGGATCACCCCTCCACTTT; CDR3 protein: CASSPTTGSSFGSPLHF
J gene: TRBJ2-1; clone size: -; CDR3 length: 17; D gene: -; V gene: TRBV15; CDR3 DNA: TGTGCCACCAGCAGAGATGTTTCAGGTGGTACAGGAGGGCGGCAGTTCTTC; CDR3 protein: CATSRDVSGGTGGRQFF
J gene: TRBJ1-2; clone size: -; CDR3 length: 15; D gene: -; V gene: TRBV7-9; CDR3 DNA: TGTGCCAGCAGCTTGACGTCTAGTCTTGTGGGTGGCTACACCTTC; CDR3 protein: CASSLTSSLVGGYTF
J gene: TRBJ2-7; clone size: -; CDR3 length: 12; D gene: TRBD2; V gene: TRBV5-6; CDR3 DNA: TGTGCCAGCAGCCCTCTAGCGGGCGAGCAGTACTTC; CDR3 protein: CASSPLAGEQYF
J gene: TRBJ2-3; clone size: once; CDR3 length: 16; D gene: TRBD1; V gene: TRBV27; CDR3 DNA: TGTGCCAGCAGTCCCGCGGGACAGGGAAGCACAGATACGCAGTATTTT; CDR3 protein: CASSPAGQGSTDTQYF
J gene: TRBJ2-2; clone size: -; CDR3 length: 14; D gene: -; V gene: TRBV10-3; CDR3 DNA: TGTGCCATCAGCCAGAGCCCAAACACCGGGGAGCTGTTTTTT; CDR3 protein: CAISQSPNTGELFF
J gene: TRBJ2-7; clone size: -; CDR3 length: 14; D gene: -; V gene: TRBV18; CDR3 DNA: TGTGCCAGCTCACCAGTAGCGGAGAGCTACGAGCAGTACTTC; CDR3 protein: CASSPVAESYEQYF
J gene: TRBJ2-5; clone size: -; CDR3 length: 18; D gene: TRBD2; V gene: TRBV5-1; CDR3 DNA: TGCGCCAGCAGCTTGGCCTCTCTAGCGGGAGGGCCCGCCGGGACCCAGTACTTC; CDR3 protein: CASSLASLAGGPAGTQYF
J gene: TRBJ2-7; clone size: once; CDR3 length: 14; D gene: -; V gene: TRBV6-2/TRBV6-3; CDR3 DNA: TGTGCCAGCAGTTATAGTGGTAGCTCCTACGAGCAGTACTTC; CDR3 protein: CASSYSGSSYEQYF
J gene: TRBJ1-2; clone size: -; CDR3 length: 15; D gene: -; V gene: TRBV21-1; CDR3 DNA: TGTGCCAGCAGCATTCGACAGGGTCATAACTATGGCTACACCTTC; CDR3 protein: CASSIRQGHNYGYTF
J gene: TRBJ1-1; clone size: -; CDR3 length: 13; D gene: TRBD1; V gene: TRBV28; CDR3 DNA: TGTGCCAGCAGTGATCGTCAGGGGGGCGCAGCTTTCTTT; CDR3 protein: CASSDRQGGAAFF
J gene: TRBJ1-3; clone size: -; CDR3 length: 16; D gene: -; V gene: TRBV19; CDR3 DNA: TGTGCCAGTAGTATACGAGGGGGGAGCTCTGGAAACACCATATATTTT; CDR3 protein: CASSIRGGSSGNTIYF
J gene: TRBJ2-7; clone size: -; CDR3 length: 15; D gene: TRBD1; V gene: TRBV6-5; CDR3 DNA: TGTGCCAGCAGTACGACAGGGAAGGCTACCTACGAGCAGTACTTC; CDR3 protein: CASSTTGKATYEQYF
J gene: TRBJ2-1; clone size: -; CDR3 length: 17; D gene: -; V gene: TRBV6-1; CDR3 DNA: TGTGCCAGCAGTGAAAGGGGGGTGGCAGATCCCTACAATGAGCAGTTCTTC; CDR3 protein: CASSERGVADPYNEQFF
J gene: TRBJ1-2; clone size: once; CDR3 length: 13; D gene: -; V gene: TRBV19; CDR3 DNA: TGTGCCAGTAGTATGAAGGTGGCGGATGGCTACACCTTC; CDR3 protein: CASSMKVADGYTF
J gene: TRBJ2-7; clone size: -; CDR3 length: 14; D gene: TRBD1; V gene: TRBV10-3; CDR3 DNA: TGTGCCATCAGTGGAGACAGGGGGGCCTACGAGCAGTACTTC; CDR3 protein: CAISGDRGAYEQYF
J gene: TRBJ1-2; clone size: -; CDR3 length: 14; D gene: -; V gene: TRBV29-1; CDR3 DNA: TGCAGCGTCGTTGTCGTGGGGCAAGCCTCCGGCTACACCTTC; CDR3 protein: CSVVVVGQASGYTF
J gene: TRBJ2-1; clone size: once; CDR3 length: 13; D gene: TRBD1; V gene: TRBV24-1; CDR3 DNA: TGTGCCACCGGGACAGGGGCCTACAATGAGCAGTTCTTC; CDR3 protein: CATGTGAYNEQFF
J gene: TRBJ2-7; clone size: -; CDR3 length: 16; D gene: -; V gene: TRBV10-3; CDR3 DNA: TGTGCCATCAGTGAGGGAGACAGGTTCAGAACCTACGAGCAGTACTTC; CDR3 protein: CAISEGDRFRTYEQYF
J gene: TRBJ2-4; clone size: -; CDR3 length: 18; D gene: TRBD2; V gene: TRBV28; CDR3 DNA: TGTGCCAGCAGTTTAGGGTTAGCGGGAGGGCCTGGCAAAAACATTCAGTACTTC; CDR3 protein: CASSLGLAGGPGKNIQYF
J gene: TRBJ2-3; clone size: once; CDR3 length: 15; D gene: -; V gene: TRBV11-1; CDR3 DNA: TGTGCCAGCAGCCCCGGGGTAGCGAGCACAGATACGCAGTATTTT; CDR3 protein: CASSPGVASTDTQYF
J gene: TRBJ2-2; clone size: -; CDR3 length: 12; D gene: -; V gene: TRBV24-1; CDR3 DNA: TGTGCCACCAGTGACGGAGGGCAGGCGGTGTTTTTT; CDR3 protein: CATSDGGQAVFF
J gene: TRBJ2-3; clone size: once; CDR3 length: 10; D gene: -; V gene: TRBV2; CDR3 DNA: TGTGCCAGCATGGGGGATACGCAGTATTTT; CDR3 protein: CASMGDTQYF
J gene: TRBJ1-5; clone size: -; CDR3 length: 13; D gene: -; V gene: TRBV6-6; CDR3 DNA: TGTGCCAGCAGTCCCAGGGAGGGACAGCCCCAGCATTTT; CDR3 protein: CASSPREGQPQHF
J gene: TRBJ2-1; clone size: once; CDR3 length: 16; D gene: TRBD2; V gene: TRBV7-2; CDR3 DNA: TGTGCCAGCAGCTTTTCTACTAGCGGGTCCTACAATGAGCAGTTCTTC; CDR3 protein: CASSFSTSGSYNEQFF
J gene: TRBJ1-2; clone size: -; CDR3 length: 13; D gene: -; V gene: TRBV11-2; CDR3 DNA: TGTGCCAGCAGCTTAGGTTGGTCCTATGGCTACACCTTC; CDR3 protein: CASSLGWSYGYTF
J gene: TRBJ2-3; clone size: -; CDR3 length: 15; D gene: -; V gene: TRBV13; CDR3 DNA: TGTGCCAGCAGTCGGGGGACGGCCAGCACAGATACGCAGTATTTT; CDR3 protein: CASSRGTASTDTQYF
J gene: TRBJ2-1; clone size: -; CDR3 length: 16; D gene: TRBD2; V gene: TRBV12-5; CDR3 DNA: TGTGCTAGTGGTTTTGGGACTAGCGGGAGGGCCGGTGAGCAGTTCTTC; CDR3 protein: CASGFGTSGRAGEQFF
J gene: TRBJ2-1; clone size: -; CDR3 length: 17; D gene: -; V gene: TRBV21-1; CDR3 DNA: TGTGCCAGCAGCAAAAAGGCCAGGGAGAGCTCCTACAATGAGCAGTTCTTC; CDR3 protein: CASSKKARESSYNEQFF
J gene: TRBJ2-6; clone size: -; CDR3 length: 17; D gene: TRBD1; V gene: TRBV2; CDR3 DNA: TGTGCCAGCAGCCCCGGACAGGGGAGGTCTGGGGCCAACGTCCTGACTTTC; CDR3 protein: CASSPGQGRSGANVLTF
J gene: TRBJ2-1; clone size: few; CDR3 length: 14; D gene: -; V gene: TRBV6-2/TRBV6-3; CDR3 DNA: TGTGCCAGCAGTTACCTTAGCGGTGGCTATGAGCAGTTCTTC; CDR3 protein: CASSYLSGGYEQFF
J gene: TRBJ2-1; clone size: -; CDR3 length: 13; D gene: TRBD2; V gene: TRBV7-9; CDR3 DNA: TGTGCCAGCGGGCCGGGACTAGAGGCTGAGCAGTTCTTC; CDR3 protein: CASGPGLEAEQFF
J gene: TRBJ2-5; clone size: -; CDR3 length: 12; D gene: -; V gene: TRBV20-1; CDR3 DNA: TGCAGTGCTAGTTCGCGACAAGAGACCCAGTACTTC; CDR3 protein: CSASSRQETQYF
J gene: TRBJ2-7; clone size: -; CDR3 length: 16; D gene: TRBD2; V gene: TRBV3-1/TRBV3-2; CDR3 DNA: TGTTACGGGACTAGCGGGAGGGCCCGTAGCTCCTACGAGCAGTACTTC; CDR3 protein: CYGTSGRARSSYEQYF
J gene: TRBJ2-7; clone size: -; CDR3 length: 15; D gene: TRBD2; V gene: TRBV5-1; CDR3 DNA: TGCGCCAGCAGCTTGGGGCTAGCGGGAGGTCACGAGCAGTACTTC; CDR3 protein: CASSLGLAGGHEQYF